Shown below are 30 T cell receptor beta chains from a single sample sequenced in a study of blood T cell repertoires in COVID-19. TCRdb's table, derived via immunoSEQ multiplex PCR, lists solely in-frame clones and lacks some. The sample holds about 200,000 clones; roughly 89% are singletons and the top ten take less than 4%. Specimen: PBMCs or T cells enriched from blood (not recorded which). These receptors all stem from a woman aged 30 to 39 with acute COVID-19.

This chain links TRBV25-1 with TRBJ1-4; no clear D gene. This CDR3 comprises 16 residues. CDR1 is MGHDK, CDR2 SYGVNS, per germline. V was pared by 4 bases and J by 3 bases, with 15 bases between. The CDR3 nucleotides read TGTGCCAGCAGTGGTCCCCCCTCCGAGCCTAATGAAAAACTGTTTTTT. Protein sequence: CASSGPPSEPNEKLFF.

This chain links TRBV5-6 with TRBJ1-5; the D is unclear. The CDR3 spans 16 residues. Per the germline V gene, CDR1 is SGHDT and CDR2 is YYEEEE. The V and J ends lost 1 base and 6 bases respectively, with 17 bases between them. The CDR3 nucleotides are TGTGCCAGCAGCTTGACCCGTATAAGTGAGGGTCAGCCCCAGCATTTT. Residues: CASSLTRISEGQPQHF.

The CDR3 DNA follows: TGTGCCATCAGTGAGCCTACTAGCGGGGGGGCCCGGGTGAATGAGCAGTTCTTC. This encodes CAISEPTSGGARVNEQFF. This rearrangement joins TRBV10-3 to TRBJ2-1, with TRBD2 matching over 13 bases. This CDR3 has 18 residues. J was trimmed by 7 bases and V by 2 bases; bases with no gene match: 11. Germline CDR1 reads ENHRY; CDR2 reads SYGVKD.

This clone was recorded once. V gene TRBV3-1 (or the pseudogene TRBV3-2) combines with J gene TRBJ1-2; 7 bases are a match to TRBD1. Trimming at V came to 0 bases and at J to 5 bases, leaving 6 bases not matched to a gene. Per germline, CDR1 LGHDT and CDR2 YNNKEL (reference sequence). The CDR3 is 15 amino acids. The CDR3 sequence is CASSQDGRGLYGYTF. The CDR3 DNA follows: TGTGCCAGCAGCCAAGACGGGAGGGGGCTATATGGCTACACCTTC.

This sequence joins TRBV4-3 and TRBJ1-2, with TRBD1 matching over 7 bases. Trimming took 0 bases from V and 6 from J; bases not matched to a gene: 4. Germline CDR1 LGHNA, CDR2 YSLEER. The CDR3 is 14 amino acids. The CDR3 sequence: CASSQDGGGDGYTF. In DNA, the CDR3 is TGCGCCAGCAGCCAAGACGGAGGGGGCGATGGCTACACCTTC.

The chain employs TRBV4-3 and TRBJ1-6; TRBD1 aligns across 9 bases. There are 16 residues in the CDR3. Germline V gives CDR1 LGHNA, CDR2 YSLEER. J was trimmed by 9 bases and V by 0 bases; bases with no gene match: 6. CDR3 in DNA: TGCGCCAGCAGCCAAGATTATGCGACAGGGGGTTCACCCCTCCACTTT. Amino acid sequence: CASSQDYATGGSPLHF.

This chain uses TRBV5-6 with TRBJ1-4; a weak D match, TRBD1 (6 bases). CDR1 SGHDT and CDR2 YYEEEE come from the germline V gene. Trimming shortened V by 4 bases and J by 8 bases, and 12 bases separated the two germline ends. This CDR3 has 13 residues. The CDR3 sequence is CASSGRGREKLFF. The CDR3 nucleotides read TGTGCCAGCAGCGGCAGGGGTAGGGAAAAACTGTTTTTT.

This chain joins TRBV6-5 and TRBJ1-1; D is perhaps TRBD1 (6 bases). Germline-derived CDR1 and CDR2 are MNHEY and SVGAGI. CDR3 length: 15 residues. The V end was cut by 6 bases, the J end by 7 bases, with 21 bases between. The CDR3 sequence is CASSLLALDRYEAFF. CDR3 sequence (DNA): TGTGCCAGCAGCCTCCTAGCCCTTGACAGGTATGAAGCTTTCTTT.

V and J are TRBV19 and TRBJ2-1, with a possible D match to TRBD2 (5 bases). V was shortened by 4 bases and J by 0 bases, with 13 bases between the two germline ends. From germline, CDR1 is LNHDA and CDR2 SQIVND (reference sequence). This CDR3 comprises 16 residues. CDR3: CASSTGGLSSYNEQFF. The CDR3 region has the DNA TGTGCCAGTAGTACGGGCGGGCTAAGCTCCTACAATGAGCAGTTCTTC.

This chain links TRBV30 with TRBJ2-1; 12 bases line up with TRBD2. Germline lookup yields CDR1 GTSNPN and CDR2 SVGIG (reference sequence). V trimming: 4 bases; J trimming: 10 bases; junction bases outside the gene matches: 8. This CDR3 has 14 amino acids. This CDR3 reads CAWTRTSGAEEQFF. CDR3 bases: TGTGCCTGGACTCGGACTAGCGGGGCGGAGGAGCAGTTCTTC.

The chain combines TRBV2 with TRBJ1-2; D remains ambiguous. From germline, CDR1 is SNHLY and CDR2 FYNNEI. The V end was cut by 3 bases, the J end by 5 bases, with 4 bases between. This CDR3 comprises 11 residues. The CDR3 here is CASSDRYGYTF. CDR3 nucleotide sequence: TGTGCCAGCAGTGACAGATATGGCTACACCTTC.

This clone was observed once. This chain uses TRBV6-5 with TRBJ1-4; TRBD1 is a possible D gene (6 bases). Germline values: CDR1 MNHEY, CDR2 SVGAGI. The CDR3 is made up of 14 amino acids. The V end lost 5 bases, the J end lost 6 bases, and 13 bases lay between the germline ends. Here the CDR3 reads CASSRQEIDEKLFF. CDR3 bases: TGTGCCAGCAGTCGACAGGAGATAGATGAAAAACTGTTTTTT.

The V and J genes are TRBV30 and TRBJ1-1; 8 bases fit TRBD1. Germline CDR1 reads GTSNPN; CDR2 reads SVGIG (reference sequence). The CDR3 spans 13 residues. After removal of 5 bases from V and 1 base from J, the junction contained 3 bases not matched to a gene. For the CDR3, the DNA is TGTGCCTGGTCACAGGGGGGGAACACTGAAGCTTTCTTT. Its translation: CAWSQGGNTEAFF.

This clone showed up just once. The chain is built from TRBV5-8 and TRBJ1-2, with D perhaps TRBD1 (6 bases). Germline values: CDR1 SGHTS, CDR2 YDEGEE. Trimming removed 5 bases from V and 5 bases from J, with 16 bases in between. The CDR3 spans 14 residues. The chain's CDR3 is CASRLQGAGYGYTF. Written as DNA, the CDR3 is TGTGCCAGCAGGTTACAGGGAGCCGGGTATGGCTACACCTTC.

V is TRBV19 and J is TRBJ1-2; possibly TRBD1 for D (6 bases). The CDR3 loop spans 13 amino acids. The germline V gene has CDR1 LNHDA and CDR2 SQIVND (reference sequence). V shed 5 bases and J shed 8 bases, with 15 bases lying between them. The CDR3 reads CASSLADSLGYTF. Here the CDR3 DNA reads TGTGCCAGTAGTCTCGCGGACAGCCTGGGCTACACCTTC.

This clone was observed a single time. CDR3 protein: CASSPMATMQETQYF. The CDR3 coding sequence is TGTGCCAGCAGCCCCATGGCGACAATGCAAGAGACCCAGTACTTC. This chain connects TRBV7-3 to TRBJ2-5; D is ambiguous. CDR3 size: 15 residues. Per the germline V gene, CDR1 is SGHTA and CDR2 is FQGTGA. Trimming cost V 5 bases and J 2 bases, with 15 bases left between them.

The chain couples TRBV13 to TRBJ1-6, with D unclear. The CDR3 has 12 amino acids. Trimming pared 5 bases from V and 13 bases from J, leaving 12 bases between. Germline loops: CDR1 PRHDT, CDR2 FYEKMQ (reference sequence). The CDR3 region has the DNA TGTGCCAGCAGCGTCTCCAGTAACCCCCTCCACTTT. The encoded protein is CASSVSSNPLHF.

This chain uses TRBV5-1 with TRBJ2-3; tentative D call: TRBD1 (7 bases). Germline lookup yields CDR1 SGHRS and CDR2 YFSETQ. Trimming shortened V by 3 bases and J by 4 bases, and 12 bases separated the two germline ends. CDR3 length: 14 residues. CDR3 loop: CASSWTGGADTQYF. The CDR3 DNA reads TGCGCCAGCAGCTGGACAGGAGGGGCAGATACGCAGTATTTT.

The chain employs TRBV7-9 and TRBJ1-2; D remains ambiguous. This CDR3 has 15 residues. V gave up 8 bases and J gave up 6 bases, with 22 bases separating them. From germline, CDR1 is SEHNR and CDR2 FQNEAQ (reference sequence). Written as DNA, the CDR3 is TGTGCCAGCGCGGCCTTGGAGGGAGTACTGAATGGCTACACCTTC. This gives the protein CASAALEGVLNGYTF.

There are a few counts of this clone. The genes are TRBV12-3 or TRBV12-4 and TRBJ1-1; TRBD1 is a possible D gene (6 bases). V lost 5 bases and J 4 bases, leaving 11 bases between the germline ends. CDR3 length: 13 residues. The CDR3 loop is CASSKGGGTEAFF. The CDR3 DNA is TGTGCCAGCAGTAAAGGGGGGGGCACTGAAGCTTTCTTT.

V and J are TRBV9 and TRBJ1-2; D possibly corresponds to TRBD1 (6 bases). The CDR3 spans 14 residues. Germline V gene data show CDR1 as SGDLS and CDR2 as YYNGEE. Deletions cut 4 bases from V and 2 bases from J, with 12 bases between. In DNA form, the CDR3 reads TGTGCCAGCAGCCCAGGGGACGGCAACTATGGCTACACCTTC. Residues: CASSPGDGNYGYTF.

The V gene is TRBV4-3, the J gene TRBJ1-2; TRBD1 aligns across 7 bases. This CDR3 is 15 amino acids long. Unmatched junction bases numbered 6, after V lost 1 base and J lost 4 bases. Germline V CDR1 and CDR2: LGHNA, YSLEER. The CDR3 here is CASSQATGSAYGYTF. CDR3 sequence (DNA): TGCGCCAGCAGCCAAGCGACAGGGTCCGCCTATGGCTACACCTTC.

The chain joins TRBV30 to TRBJ2-1; D not certain. V was clipped by 3 bases and J by 4 bases, with 10 bases between them. CDR1 and CDR2 from the germline V gene are GTSNPN and SVGIG (reference sequence). The CDR3 sequence is 13 residues long. CDR3 amino acids: CAWRKSDYNEQFF. The CDR3 nucleotides are TGTGCCTGGAGGAAGAGCGATTACAATGAGCAGTTCTTC.

The V gene is TRBV4-1, the J gene TRBJ2-7; tentative D call: TRBD2 (5 bases). Trimming stripped 0 bases from V and 6 bases from J, with 18 bases between. There are 16 residues in the CDR3. Germline assignment: CDR1 MGHRA and CDR2 YSYEKL. Here the CDR3 DNA reads TGCGCCAGCAGCCAAGATCCGGGCCTCACGGGATTCGAGCAGTACTTC. It yields the protein CASSQDPGLTGFEQYF.

The chain links TRBV19 to TRBJ1-2, with 9 bases aligning to TRBD1. Trimming took 5 bases from V and 4 from J; bases not matched to a gene: 14. The CDR3 sequence is 17 residues long. Germline CDR1 reads LNHDA; CDR2 reads SQIVND (reference sequence). CDR3 sequence reads: CASSWGQGLGGGYGYTF. The CDR3 DNA reads as TGTGCCAGTAGTTGGGGACAGGGCCTAGGGGGCGGCTATGGCTACACCTTC. Complete variable domain (other parts from reference TRBV19 and TRBJ1-2): DGGITQSPKYLFRKEGQNVTLSCEQNLNHDAMYWYRQDPGQGLRLIYYSQIVNDFQKGDIAEGYSVSREKKESFPLTVTSAQKNPTAFYLCASSWGQGLGGGYGYTFGSGTRLTVV.

This sequence joins TRBV4-1 and TRBJ1-5, with TRBD1 matching over 7 bases. Germline V gives CDR1 MGHRA, CDR2 YSYEKL. V shed 0 bases and J 5 bases; nucleotides not matched to a gene: 4. The CDR3 has 15 residues. This CDR3 is CASSQESRGHQPQHF. The CDR3 DNA follows: TGCGCCAGCAGCCAAGAATCGAGGGGGCATCAGCCCCAGCATTTT.

The CDR3 DNA reads TGTGCCAGCAGTTCCACCCGACAGGCTAATGAAAAACTGTTTTTT. This translates into CASSSTRQANEKLFF. The chain joins TRBV28 to TRBJ1-4; tentatively, D is TRBD1 (6 bases). The CDR3 extends over 15 amino acids. The ends were cut back, 4 bases at V and 3 bases at J, with 12 bases in the middle. Germline V gives CDR1 MDHEN, CDR2 SYDVKM.

V and J are TRBV4-2 and TRBJ1-2; maybe TRBD1 (6 bases). The CDR3 is 15 residues long. Trimming stripped 0 bases from V and 8 bases from J, with 16 bases between. Germline values: CDR1 LGHNA, CDR2 YNFKEQ. CDR3 loop: CASSQDRTGSGGYTF. The DNA of the CDR3 is TGTGCCAGCAGCCAAGATCGTACAGGGAGTGGCGGCTACACCTTC.

The rearrangement joins TRBV5-5 to TRBJ2-1; TRBD1 matches 7 bases. The CDR3 is made up of 14 amino acids. CDR1 SGHKS and CDR2 YYEKEE come from the germline V gene (reference sequence). With 0 bases clipped from V and 6 bases from J, the junction kept 3 bases outside the gene matches. The CDR3 region is CASSLASGGNEQFF. CDR3 nucleotide sequence: TGTGCCAGCAGCTTGGCGTCAGGGGGCAATGAGCAGTTCTTC.

This clone has only a few counts. V and J are TRBV25-1 and TRBJ2-5, with 8 bases fitting TRBD1. After removal of 3 bases from V and 5 bases from J, the junction contained 8 bases not matched to a gene. In germline, CDR1 is MGHDK, CDR2 SYGVNS. This CDR3 comprises 15 residues. The CDR3 here is CASSDPGGPGETQYF. The CDR3 nucleotides are TGTGCCAGCAGTGACCCAGGGGGCCCAGGGGAGACCCAGTACTTC. Drawing the rest from reference TRBV25-1 and TRBJ2-5, the complete variable domain is EADIYQTPRYLVIGTGKKITLECSQTMGHDKMYWYQQDPGMELHLIHYSYGVNSTEKGDLSSESTVSRIRTEHFPLTLESARPSHTSQYLCASSDPGGPGETQYFGPGTRLLVL.